The 15 T cell receptor beta chains listed next were all sequenced from one sample in a study of blood T cell repertoires in COVID-19. Repertoires were generated with immunoSEQ multiplex PCR, while TCRdb's copy carries only in-frame clones and drops some. The table lists around 260,000 clones, over 75% of them singletons. Sample: PBMCs or T cells enriched from blood (not recorded which). These receptors originate from a woman aged 25 to 45 who had recovered from COVID-19.

In DNA, the CDR3 is TGTGCCAGCAGCTTGGTGACAGGGGGGTACCAAGAGACCCAGTACTTC. Its translation: CASSLVTGGYQETQYF. The chain is built from TRBV5-6 and TRBJ2-5; 9 bases match TRBD1. The junction had 3 bases not matched to a gene; V was cut back by 0 bases and J by 0 bases. Germline CDR1 is SGHDT and CDR2 is YYEEEE. There are 16 residues in the CDR3.

This chain links TRBV5-1 with TRBJ1-1; D is undetermined. The CDR3 has 15 residues. Germline CDR1 is SGHRS and CDR2 is YFSETQ. The ends were cut back, 0 bases at V and 0 bases at J, with 9 bases in the middle. The CDR3 nucleotides are TGCGCCAGCAGCTTGGGAGCAGGCCTGAACACTGAAGCTTTCTTT. This codes for CASSLGAGLNTEAFF.

The chain has TRBV4-1 and TRBJ1-2; TRBD1 matches 9 bases. CDR1 MGHRA and CDR2 YSYEKL come from the germline V gene. The J segment lost 1 base and the V segment lost 4 bases, leaving 4 bases of the junction unmatched. CDR3 size: 15 residues. CDR3 loop: CASSPMGQGNYGYTF. DNA of the CDR3: TGCGCCAGCAGCCCTATGGGACAGGGTAACTATGGCTACACCTTC.

V usage is TRBV29-1 and J usage is TRBJ2-3, with unresolved D. This CDR3 is built from 14 residues. With 6 bases removed from V and 2 bases from J, the gap between germline ends came to 15 bases. CDR1 SQVTM and CDR2 ANQGSEA come from the germline V gene. CDR3 in DNA: TGCAGCGTGACGAGGCGCGGAGCCACAGATACGCAGTATTTT. Translating it yields CSVTRRGATDTQYF.

The chain links TRBV2 to TRBJ2-3; tentative D call: TRBD2 (6 bases). Germline values: CDR1 SNHLY, CDR2 FYNNEI. This CDR3 comprises 18 residues. The V gene lost 3 bases and the J gene lost 4 bases, with 23 bases spanning the gap. CDR3: CASSDSARILATPDTQYF. The CDR3 DNA is TGTGCCAGCAGTGATAGCGCCCGGATACTAGCTACCCCAGATACGCAGTATTTT.

V gene TRBV7-9 combines with J gene TRBJ2-7; D remains ambiguous. The CDR3 length is 12 residues. Germline loops: CDR1 SEHNR, CDR2 FQNEAQ (reference sequence). Trimming cost V 5 bases and J 0 bases, with 5 bases left between them. The CDR3 nucleotides are TGTGCCAGCAGCCGGGTCTCCTACGAGCAGTACTTC. Its protein product is CASSRVSYEQYF. Combining the CDR3 with reference TRBV7-9 and TRBJ2-7 gives the whole variable domain DTGVSQNPRHKITKRGQNVTFRCDPISEHNRLYWYRQTLGQGPEFLTYFQNEAQLEKSRLLSDRFSAERPKGSFSTLEIQRTEQGDSAMYLCASSRVSYEQYFGPGTRLTVT.

The chain joins TRBV29-1 to TRBJ1-5, with 9 bases lining up with TRBD1. CDR3 size: 14 residues. The V gene end was trimmed by 6 bases and the J gene end by 4 bases; junction bases not matched to a gene: 7. The germline V gene has CDR1 SQVTM and CDR2 ANQGSEA. The CDR3, as DNA: TGCAGCGTAAACACCGGGACAGGGAATCAGCCCCAGCATTTT. Protein product: CSVNTGTGNQPQHF.

This clone was counted a single time. This chain joins TRBV10-2 and TRBJ2-1; 7 nucleotides agree with TRBD1. The length of the CDR3 is 15 residues. After removal of 3 bases from V and 6 bases from J, the junction contained 8 bases not matched to a gene. Germline CDR1 reads WSHSY; CDR2 reads SAAADI. As DNA, the CDR3 is TGCGCCAGCAGTGACGGACAGGCGCCGCGCAATGAGCAGTTCTTC. It specifies CASSDGQAPRNEQFF.

The rearrangement joins TRBV7-8 to TRBJ1-1; a weak D match, TRBD1 (6 bases). The length of the CDR3 is 14 residues. The germline V and J ends were trimmed by 4 bases and 4 bases, with 13 bases remaining between them. The germline V gene has CDR1 SGHVS and CDR2 FQNEAQ. This CDR3 reads CASSSEQGGTEAFF. The CDR3 DNA reads as TGTGCCAGCAGCTCGGAACAGGGCGGCACTGAAGCTTTCTTT.

The chain joins TRBV2 to TRBJ2-2; TRBD2 aligns across 10 bases. CDR1 and CDR2 from the germline V gene are SNHLY and FYNNEI. This CDR3 has 14 amino acids. The trim removed 4 bases at V and 4 bases at J, leaving 0 bases unmatched. The CDR3 protein is CASSASGSTGELFF. The CDR3 coding sequence is TGTGCCAGCAGTGCTAGCGGGAGCACCGGGGAGCTGTTTTTT.

The chain combines TRBV18 with TRBJ1-1; D is unclear. The CDR3 has 14 amino acids. Germline values: CDR1 KGHSH, CDR2 LQKENI. Deletions cut 2 bases from V and 2 bases from J, with 9 bases between. CDR3 sequence reads: CASSPEGLNTEAFF. CDR3 DNA: TGTGCCAGCTCACCAGAAGGACTAAACACTGAAGCTTTCTTT.

This clone has just a few counts. The CDR3 bases are TGTGCCAGCAGTAAACAGGAGTTTGAAGCTTTCTTT. As protein: CASSKQEFEAFF. The chain has TRBV28 and TRBJ1-1, with D possibly matching TRBD1 (5 bases). This CDR3 has 12 residues. Germline V lookup: CDR1 MDHEN, CDR2 SYDVKM. V was trimmed by 5 bases and J by 7 bases, leaving 11 bases between them.

V gene TRBV10-3 combines with J gene TRBJ1-2; no clear D gene. Trimming took off 3 bases at V and 6 bases at J, with 8 bases between the two ends. Per germline, CDR1 ENHRY and CDR2 SYGVKD. The CDR3 is 12 amino acids. Written as DNA, the CDR3 is TGTGCCATCAGTGATTCGGGAAATGGCTACACCTTC. Protein: CAISDSGNGYTF.

The V gene is TRBV5-1, the J gene TRBJ2-3, with TRBD2 matching over 13 bases. This CDR3 spans 18 amino acids. The germline V gene encodes CDR1 SGHRS and CDR2 YFSETQ. The ends lost 4 bases at V and 0 bases at J; junction bases unmatched: 8. This CDR3 is CASSRTSGGQLSTDTQYF. CDR3 DNA: TGCGCCAGCAGCAGGACTAGCGGGGGCCAGCTTAGCACAGATACGCAGTATTTT. The variable domain in full, with the rest retrieved from reference TRBV5-1 and TRBJ2-3, is KAGVTQTPRYLIKTRGQQVTLSCSPISGHRSVSWYQQTPGQGLQFLFEYFSETQRNKGNFPGRFSGRQFSNSRSEMNVSTLELGDSALYLCASSRTSGGQLSTDTQYFGPGTRLTVL.

The V and J genes are TRBV6-5 and TRBJ1-2, with 8 nucleotides matching TRBD1. Losses at the gene ends were 7 bases for V and 6 bases for J; bases not matched to a gene: 7. The germline CDR1 and CDR2 sequences are MNHEY and SVGAGI. This CDR3 has 13 residues. The CDR3 nucleotides are TGTGCCAGCACCCAGGGGGCGCGGAATGGCTACACCTTC. It translates to CASTQGARNGYTF.